Listed here are 13 T cell receptor beta chains from one sample, sequenced in a study of early T cells in non-severe SARS-CoV-2 infection. MiXCR, run by TCRdb on the 5' RACE reads, gives a single entry per CDR3 protein. The sample holds under 70,000 distinct CDR3 sequences, 4.9% seen once. Sequencing used whole blood. These receptors all stem from an adult who was a healthcare worker with PCR-confirmed SARS-CoV-2 infection or an uninfected control (not recorded which).

The chain carries TRBV27 and TRBJ2-1; 7 bases line up with TRBD2. The J segment lost 0 bases and the V segment lost 0 bases, leaving 14 bases of the junction unmatched. Germline CDR1 is MNHEY and CDR2 is SMNVEV (reference sequence). The length of the CDR3 is 20 residues. CDR3 residues: CASSLSAIAGARDSYNEQFF. The CDR3 DNA follows: TGTGCCAGCAGTTTATCGGCAATAGCGGGTGCACGTGACTCCTACAATGAGCAGTTCTTC.

In this sample, this clonotype turned up a few times. The J gene is TRBJ2-3, the V gene TRBV29-1; 12 bases are shared with TRBD2. The ends lost 6 bases at V and 4 bases at J; junction bases unmatched: 2. Germline V CDR1 and CDR2: SQVTM, ANQGSEA. The CDR3 is made up of 13 amino acids. CDR3 in amino acids: CSVTSGSADTQYF. CDR3 coding DNA: TGCAGCGTGACTAGCGGGAGTGCAGATACGCAGTATTTT.

This clonotype came up many times. The chain joins TRBV5-6 to TRBJ2-7, with D perhaps matching TRBD1 (5 bases). Germline V gene sequence: CDR1 SGHDT, CDR2 YYEEEE. This CDR3 contains 14 residues. V shed 0 bases and J shed 3 bases, with 10 bases lying between them. The CDR3 loop is CASSLDRSYYEQYF. The CDR3 DNA reads TGTGCCAGCAGCTTGGACAGGAGTTACTACGAGCAGTACTTC.

The chain links TRBV5-6 to TRBJ1-1; D not certain. V lost 3 bases to trimming and J lost 2 bases, with 11 bases between them. This CDR3 contains 14 residues. The germline gives CDR1 SGHDT, CDR2 YYEEEE. CDR3 sequence reads: CASSWRAANTEAFF. DNA of the CDR3: TGTGCCAGCAGCTGGCGGGCGGCTAACACTGAAGCTTTCTTT. The whole variable domain, filled in from reference TRBV5-6 and TRBJ1-1, reads DAGVTQSPTHLIKTRGQQVTLRCSPKSGHDTVSWYQQALGQGPQFIFQYYEEEERQRGNFPDRFSGHQFPNYSSELNVNALLLGDSALYLCASSWRAANTEAFFGQGTRLTVV.

The sample holds a few counts of this clonotype. V gene TRBV7-9 combines with J gene TRBJ2-7, with D unresolved. Germline CDR1 reads SEHNR; CDR2 reads FQNEAQ (reference sequence). V was pared by 5 bases and J by 4 bases, with 6 bases between. CDR3 length: 11 residues. Here the CDR3 DNA reads TGTGCCAGCAGCCCCAAGTACGAGCAGTACTTC. Its translation: CASSPKYEQYF.

V gene TRBV20-1 combines with J gene TRBJ2-3, with a weak D call TRBD1 (6 bases). Germline V gives CDR1 DFQATT, CDR2 SNEGSKA (reference sequence). CDR3 length: 14 amino acids. Trimming stripped 6 bases from V and 2 bases from J, with 15 bases between. CDR3 in amino acids: CSAALGQYTDTQYF. The CDR3 DNA reads as TGCAGTGCGGCGCTCGGACAGTACACAGATACGCAGTATTTT.

This clonotype has a count of ten or more. The chain uses TRBV20-1 and TRBJ1-4; maybe TRBD1 (5 bases). Germline-derived CDR1 and CDR2 are DFQATT and SNEGSKA (reference sequence). The CDR3 length is 15 residues. V lost 6 bases and J 3 bases, leaving 17 bases between the germline ends. The CDR3: CSALANGGANEKLFF. The CDR3 region has the DNA TGCAGTGCCCTGGCGAACGGGGGGGCTAATGAAAAACTGTTTTTT.

Ten or more counts support this clonotype. V is TRBV7-2 and J is TRBJ2-1; D ambiguous. Germline loops: CDR1 SGHTA, CDR2 FQGNSA. V shed 2 bases and J shed 7 bases, with 12 bases lying between them. The CDR3 runs 14 residues. CDR3 amino acids: CASSLRAVSNEQFF. The CDR3 DNA reads as TGTGCCAGCAGCTTAAGGGCAGTTTCGAATGAGCAGTTCTTC.

This clonotype was found many times. The chain is built from TRBV6-5 and TRBJ2-3, with D uncertain. Germline V gene data show CDR1 as MNHEY and CDR2 as SVGAGI. Trimming removed 10 bases at V and 6 bases at J, with 11 bases between. CDR3 length equals 11 residues. The CDR3 DNA is TGTGCCACCAGGCTATCGGATACGCAGTATTTT. Translation gives CATRLSDTQYF.

This clonotype was seen more than once but under ten times. The rearrangement links TRBV7-8 to TRBJ1-6, with TRBD1 identical over 7 bases. This CDR3 is 17 amino acids long. Trimming at V came to 0 bases and at J to 6 bases, leaving 8 bases not matched to a gene. Germline CDR1 is SGHVS and CDR2 is FQNEAQ. The DNA for the CDR3 is TGTGCCAGCAGCTTAGCGGGGGGACAGCGACTTAATTCACCCCTCCACTTT. The encoded protein is CASSLAGGQRLNSPLHF. Together with reference TRBV7-8 and TRBJ1-6, the CDR3 gives the full variable domain: GAGVSQSPRYKVAKRGQDVALRCDPISGHVSLFWYQQALGQGPEFLTYFQNEAQLDKSGLPSDRFFAERPEGSVSTLKIQRTQQEDSAVYLCASSLAGGQRLNSPLHFGNGTRLTVT.

This clonotype was counted at least ten times. The chain employs TRBV3-1 and TRBJ1-2; 9 bases are shared with TRBD1. The CDR3 has 15 amino acids. Germline values: CDR1 LGHDT, CDR2 YNNKEL (reference sequence). V trimming: 2 bases; J trimming: 6 bases; junction bases outside the gene matches: 7. The CDR3 sequence is CASSQTPDRGHGYTF. CDR3 in DNA: TGTGCCAGCAGCCAAACCCCGGACAGGGGACATGGCTACACCTTC.

This clonotype is medium-sized within its sample. One end of the junction fails to match germline, which may point to a read error. The V and J genes are TRBV5-1 and TRBJ2-3; TRBD2 might be the D (6 bases). Germline-derived CDR1 and CDR2 are SGHRS and YFSETQ. There are 14 residues in the CDR3. The CDR3 sequence is CASSLGTSTDTQYF. In DNA form, the CDR3 reads TGTGCCAGCAGCTTAGGGACTAGCACAGATACGCAGTATTTT.

This clonotype was seen at least ten times. The V and J genes are TRBV6-2 or TRBV6-3 and TRBJ1-5; D is unclear. V was cut by 4 bases and J by 0 bases, with 10 bases left in between. The CDR3 extends over 15 amino acids. CDR1 and CDR2 (germline): MNHEY, SVGEGT. This chain's CDR3 is CASSFGRYSNQPQHF. The CDR3 DNA follows: TGTGCCAGCAGTTTTGGACGGTATAGCAATCAGCCCCAGCATTTT.